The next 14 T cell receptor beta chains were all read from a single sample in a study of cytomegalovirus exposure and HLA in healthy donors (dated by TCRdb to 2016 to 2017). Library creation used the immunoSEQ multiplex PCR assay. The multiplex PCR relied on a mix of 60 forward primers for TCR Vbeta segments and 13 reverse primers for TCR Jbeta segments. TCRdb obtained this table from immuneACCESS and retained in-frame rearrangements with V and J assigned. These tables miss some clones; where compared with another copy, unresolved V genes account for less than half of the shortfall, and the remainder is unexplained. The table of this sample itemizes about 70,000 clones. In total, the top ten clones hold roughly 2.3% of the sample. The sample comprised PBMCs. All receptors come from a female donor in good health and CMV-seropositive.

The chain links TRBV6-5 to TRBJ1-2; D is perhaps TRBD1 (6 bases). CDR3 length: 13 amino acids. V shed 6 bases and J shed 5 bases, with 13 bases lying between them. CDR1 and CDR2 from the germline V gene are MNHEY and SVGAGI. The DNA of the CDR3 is TGTGCCAGCAGAAAAACAGGGTTATATGGCTACACCTTC. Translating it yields CASRKTGLYGYTF.

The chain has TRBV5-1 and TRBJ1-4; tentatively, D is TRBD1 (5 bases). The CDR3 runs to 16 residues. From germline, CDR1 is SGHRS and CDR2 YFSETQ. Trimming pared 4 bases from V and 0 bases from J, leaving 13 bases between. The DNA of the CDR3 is TGCGCCAGCAGCCGAATCCAGGGTGCAACTAATGAAAAACTGTTTTTT. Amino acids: CASSRIQGATNEKLFF.

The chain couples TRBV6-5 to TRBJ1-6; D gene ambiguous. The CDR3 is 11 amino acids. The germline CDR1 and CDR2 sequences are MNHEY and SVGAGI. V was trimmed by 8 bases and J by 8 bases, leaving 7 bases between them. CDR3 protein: CASGGDSPLHF. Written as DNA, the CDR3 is TGTGCCAGCGGAGGTGATTCACCCCTCCACTTT.

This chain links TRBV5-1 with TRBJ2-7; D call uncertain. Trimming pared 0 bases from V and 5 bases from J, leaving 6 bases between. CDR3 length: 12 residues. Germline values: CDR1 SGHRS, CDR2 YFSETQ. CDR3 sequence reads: CASSLAYHEQYF. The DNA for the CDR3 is TGCGCCAGCAGCTTGGCCTACCACGAGCAGTACTTC. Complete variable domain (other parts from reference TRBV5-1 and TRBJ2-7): KAGVTQTPRYLIKTRGQQVTLSCSPISGHRSVSWYQQTPGQGLQFLFEYFSETQRNKGNFPGRFSGRQFSNSRSEMNVSTLELGDSALYLCASSLAYHEQYFGPGTRLTVT.

CDR3: CAWKGIAGVETQYF. CDR3 in DNA: TGTGCCTGGAAGGGAATAGCGGGAGTAGAGACCCAGTACTTC. This chain uses TRBV30 with TRBJ2-5; TRBD2 agrees at 9 bases. This CDR3 is 14 amino acids long. Germline CDR1 GTSNPN, CDR2 SVGIG (reference sequence). Unmatched junction bases numbered 7, after V lost 4 bases and J lost 4 bases.

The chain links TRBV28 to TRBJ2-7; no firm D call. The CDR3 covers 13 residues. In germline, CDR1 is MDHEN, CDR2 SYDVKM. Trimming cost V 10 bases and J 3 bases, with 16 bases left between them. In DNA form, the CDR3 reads TGTGCCACCCACAGTGAAGTGGGCTACGAGCAGTACTTC. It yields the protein CATHSEVGYEQYF.

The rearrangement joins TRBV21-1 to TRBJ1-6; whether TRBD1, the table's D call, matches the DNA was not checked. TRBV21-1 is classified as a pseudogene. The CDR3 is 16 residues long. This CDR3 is CASEGRGPRWNSPLHF. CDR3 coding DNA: TGTGCCAGCGAGGGCAGGGGCCCCCGGTGGAATTCACCCCTCCACTTT.

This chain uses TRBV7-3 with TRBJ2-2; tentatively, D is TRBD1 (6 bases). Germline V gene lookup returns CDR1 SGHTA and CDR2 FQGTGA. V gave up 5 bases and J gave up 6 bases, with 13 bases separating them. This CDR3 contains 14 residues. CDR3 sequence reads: CASSPTHRAGELFF. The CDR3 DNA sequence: TGTGCCAGCAGCCCTACCCACAGGGCCGGGGAGCTGTTTTTT.

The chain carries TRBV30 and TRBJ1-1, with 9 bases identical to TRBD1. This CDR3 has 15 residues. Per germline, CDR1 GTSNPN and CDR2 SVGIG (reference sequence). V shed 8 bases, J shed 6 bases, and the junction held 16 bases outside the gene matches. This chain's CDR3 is CAGNQPDRGSPEAFF. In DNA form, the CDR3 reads TGTGCCGGGAACCAACCGGACAGGGGTTCACCTGAAGCTTTCTTT.

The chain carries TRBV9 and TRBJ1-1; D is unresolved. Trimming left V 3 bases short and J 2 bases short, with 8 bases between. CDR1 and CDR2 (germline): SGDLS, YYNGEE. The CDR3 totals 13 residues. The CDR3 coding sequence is TGTGCCAGCAGCGGGCTCCCCAACACTGAAGCTTTCTTT. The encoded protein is CASSGLPNTEAFF.

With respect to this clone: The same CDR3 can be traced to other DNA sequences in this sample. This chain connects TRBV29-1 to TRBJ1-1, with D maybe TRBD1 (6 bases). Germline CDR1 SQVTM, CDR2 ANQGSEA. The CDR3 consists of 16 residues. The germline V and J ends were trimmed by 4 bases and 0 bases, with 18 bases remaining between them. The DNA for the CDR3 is TGCAGCGTTGCCGATGTGACAGGCTACATGAACACTGAAGCTTTCTTT. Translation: CSVADVTGYMNTEAFF.

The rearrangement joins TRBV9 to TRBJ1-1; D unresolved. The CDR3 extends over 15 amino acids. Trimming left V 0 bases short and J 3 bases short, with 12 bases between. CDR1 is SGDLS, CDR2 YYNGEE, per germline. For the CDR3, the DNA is TGTGCCAGCAGCGTAGACTCGGGGTCGGACACTGAAGCTTTCTTT. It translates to CASSVDSGSDTEAFF.

CDR3 DNA: TGTGCCAGCAGTTCCTCTATGATAGAGATCAATGAGCAGTTCTTC. Translation gives CASSSSMIEINEQFF. The rearrangement uses TRBV27 and TRBJ2-1; no clear D. The CDR3 has 15 amino acids. Germline V lookup: CDR1 MNHEY, CDR2 SMNVEV (reference sequence). V lost 4 bases, J lost 6 bases, and 16 bases lay in between.

CDR3 nucleotide sequence: TGTGCCAGCAAGGGATGGGCGGGCAATTTCTACGAGCAGTACTTC. It yields the protein CASKGWAGNFYEQYF. The chain is built from TRBV13 and TRBJ2-7; TRBD2 is a possible D gene (5 bases). The CDR3 is 15 amino acids. CDR1 and CDR2 from the germline V gene are PRHDT and FYEKMQ (reference sequence). Trimming cost V 7 bases and J 3 bases, with 19 bases left between them.